This T cell receptor (beta chain) was identified during a study of response to subunit inactivated influenza vaccine. Study-wide results and limits: The authors suggested that every seasonal influenza vaccination recruits few new T cells.

Notes on this clonotype: Antigen: not known.

The germline V gene has CDR1 LGHDT and CDR2 YNNKEL (reference sequence). V lost 1 base and J lost 5, with 17 bases in between. This CDR3 region has 16 residues. MiXCR, applied by TCRdb to the RT-PCR reads, yields one record per CDR3 protein. The sample records 400,000 to 650,000 distinct CDR3 sequences, approximately 7.2% being singletons. The source of this sequence is a man aged 50 to 69 who received an inactivated influenza vaccine. Sequenced material: PBMCs from blood, taken around 2 years after vaccination. This chain uses TRBV3-1 with TRBJ2-5, with D perhaps TRBD1 or TRBD2 (5 bases each). As DNA, the CDR3 is TGTGCCAGCAGCCAAGTCGAGGGGACGGGCGGCGAGACCCAGTACTTC. Translation: CASSQVEGTGGETQYF.